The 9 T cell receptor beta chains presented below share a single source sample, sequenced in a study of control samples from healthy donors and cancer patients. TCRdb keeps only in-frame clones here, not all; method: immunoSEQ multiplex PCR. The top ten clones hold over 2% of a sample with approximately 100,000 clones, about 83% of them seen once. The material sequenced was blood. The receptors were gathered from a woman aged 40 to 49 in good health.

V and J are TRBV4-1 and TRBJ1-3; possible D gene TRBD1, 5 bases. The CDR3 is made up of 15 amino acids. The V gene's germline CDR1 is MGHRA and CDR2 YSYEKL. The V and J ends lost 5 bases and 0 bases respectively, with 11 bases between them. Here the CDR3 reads CASSGTGSSGNTIYF. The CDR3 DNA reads TGCGCCAGCAGCGGGACGGGGAGCTCTGGAAACACCATATATTTT.

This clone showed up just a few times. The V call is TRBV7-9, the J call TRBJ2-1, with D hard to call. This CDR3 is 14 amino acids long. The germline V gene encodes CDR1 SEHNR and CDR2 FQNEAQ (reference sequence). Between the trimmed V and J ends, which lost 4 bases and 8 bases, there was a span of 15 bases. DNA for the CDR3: TGTGCCAGCAGCTCCCACCCCCCGCAGGATGAGCAGTTCTTC. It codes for CASSSHPPQDEQFF.

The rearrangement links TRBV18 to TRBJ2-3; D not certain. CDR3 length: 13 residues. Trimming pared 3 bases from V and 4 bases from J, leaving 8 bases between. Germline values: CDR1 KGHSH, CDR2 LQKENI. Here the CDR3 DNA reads TGTGCCAGCTCACCGGCCTTATCAGATACGCAGTATTTT. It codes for CASSPALSDTQYF.

CDR3 nucleotides: TGTGCCAGCACCGACCAACCGGGCCCTGGAAACACCATATATTTT. Its protein product is CASTDQPGPGNTIYF. The chain joins TRBV5-8 to TRBJ1-3; D is unclear. CDR1 is SGHTS, CDR2 YDEGEE, per germline. The CDR3 has 15 residues. V was shortened by 6 bases and J by 2 bases, with 15 bases between the two germline ends. Looking up the rest from reference TRBV5-8 and TRBJ1-3 gives the full variable domain: EAGVTQSPTHLIKTRGQQATLRCSPISGHTSVYWYQQALGLGLQFLLWYDEGEERNRGNFPPRFSGRQFPNYSSELNVNALELEDSALYLCASTDQPGPGNTIYFGEGSWLTVV.

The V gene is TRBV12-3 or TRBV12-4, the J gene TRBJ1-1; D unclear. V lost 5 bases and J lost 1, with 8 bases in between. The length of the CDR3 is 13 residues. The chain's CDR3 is CASSPSANTEAFF. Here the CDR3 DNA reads TGTGCCAGCAGTCCGTCGGCGAACACTGAAGCTTTCTTT.

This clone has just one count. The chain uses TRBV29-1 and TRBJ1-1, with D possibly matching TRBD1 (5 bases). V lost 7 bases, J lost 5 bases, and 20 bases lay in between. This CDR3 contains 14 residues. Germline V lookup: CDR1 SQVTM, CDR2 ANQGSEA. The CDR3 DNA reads TGCAGCGCACGACCGGGCCCCAGACAGACTGAAGCTTTCTTT. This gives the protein CSARPGPRQTEAFF.

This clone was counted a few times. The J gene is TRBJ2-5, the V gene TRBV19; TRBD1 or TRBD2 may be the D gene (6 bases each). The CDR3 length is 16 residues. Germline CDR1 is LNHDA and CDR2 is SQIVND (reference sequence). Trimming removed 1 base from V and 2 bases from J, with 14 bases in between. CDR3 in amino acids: CASSIGGSGAQETQYF. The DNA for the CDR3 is TGTGCCAGTAGTATAGGAGGGTCGGGGGCGCAAGAGACCCAGTACTTC. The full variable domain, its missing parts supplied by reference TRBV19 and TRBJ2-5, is DGGITQSPKYLFRKEGQNVTLSCEQNLNHDAMYWYRQDPGQGLRLIYYSQIVNDFQKGDIAEGYSVSREKKESFPLTVTSAQKNPTAFYLCASSIGGSGAQETQYFGPGTRLLVL.

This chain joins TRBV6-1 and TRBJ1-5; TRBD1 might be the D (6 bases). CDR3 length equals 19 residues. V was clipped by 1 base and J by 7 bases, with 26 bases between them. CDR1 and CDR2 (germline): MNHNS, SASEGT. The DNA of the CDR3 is TGTGCCAGCAGTGAAGGTAGAAGGGGGGCCCACGACAGGCTACAGCCCCAGCATTTT. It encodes CASSEGRRGAHDRLQPQHF.

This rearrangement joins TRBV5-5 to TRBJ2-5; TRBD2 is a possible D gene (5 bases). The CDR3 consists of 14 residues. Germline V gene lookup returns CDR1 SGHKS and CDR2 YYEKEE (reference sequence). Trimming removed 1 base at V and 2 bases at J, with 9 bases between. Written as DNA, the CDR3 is TGTGCCAGCAGCTTGTCGGGGAGACAAGAGACCCAGTACTTC. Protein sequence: CASSLSGRQETQYF.